This T cell receptor beta chain was recorded in a study of untreated major depressive disorder. Findings and limits, study-wide: Depressed patients' CD4+ T cells carried increased TRBV05-01 (Vbeta 5.1) usage versus control CD4+ T cells. TRBV25-01 and TRBV02-01 usage differences were not statistically significant. Three preselected Vbeta families were the sole sequencing comparisons.

All participants were of European descent. Germline V gene data show CDR1 as MDHEN and CDR2 as SYDVKM. Trimming pared 3 bases from V and 2 bases from J, leaving 14 bases between. The CDR3 covers 16 residues. The repertoire was sequenced with immunoSEQ multiplex PCR; TCRdb's copy has only in-frame clones and lacks some. The sample contains about 20,000 clones, approximately 87% of which appear only once. As for this clone: Its antigen remains unknown.

The chain links TRBV28 to TRBJ1-5, with D perhaps TRBD1 (5 bases). Sequenced: CD4+ T cells from PBMCs. The clonotype originates from a woman aged 25 to 39 in good health. The CDR3 protein is CASSLARGYGNQPQHF. CDR3 coding DNA: TGTGCCAGCAGTTTGGCTCGGGGGTATGGCAATCAGCCCCAGCATTTT.